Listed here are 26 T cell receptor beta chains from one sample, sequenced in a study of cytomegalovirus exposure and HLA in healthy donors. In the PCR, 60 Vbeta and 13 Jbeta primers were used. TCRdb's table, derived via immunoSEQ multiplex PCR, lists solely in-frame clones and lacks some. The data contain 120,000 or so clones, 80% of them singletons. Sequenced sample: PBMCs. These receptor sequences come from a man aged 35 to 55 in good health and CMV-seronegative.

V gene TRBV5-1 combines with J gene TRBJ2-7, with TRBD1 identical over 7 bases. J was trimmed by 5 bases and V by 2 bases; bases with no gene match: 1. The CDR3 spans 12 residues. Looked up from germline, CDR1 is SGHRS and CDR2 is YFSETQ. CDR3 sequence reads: CASSFQGDEQYF. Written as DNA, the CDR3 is TGCGCCAGCAGCTTCCAGGGGGACGAGCAGTACTTC. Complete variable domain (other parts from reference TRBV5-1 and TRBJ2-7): KAGVTQTPRYLIKTRGQQVTLSCSPISGHRSVSWYQQTPGQGLQFLFEYFSETQRNKGNFPGRFSGRQFSNSRSEMNVSTLELGDSALYLCASSFQGDEQYFGPGTRLTVT.

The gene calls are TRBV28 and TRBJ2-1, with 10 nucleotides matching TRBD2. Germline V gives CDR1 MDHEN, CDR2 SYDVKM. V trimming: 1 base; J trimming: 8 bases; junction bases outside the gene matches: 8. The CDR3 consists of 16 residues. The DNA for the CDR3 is TGTGCCAGCAGTTTATCTAGCGGGAGCCCACAAGATGAGCAGTTCTTC. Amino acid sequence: CASSLSSGSPQDEQFF. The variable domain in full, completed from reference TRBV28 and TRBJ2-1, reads DVKVTQSSRYLVKRTGEKVFLECVQDMDHENMFWYRQDPGLGLRLIYFSYDVKMKEKGDIPEGYSVSREKKERFSLILESASTNQTSMYLCASSLSSGSPQDEQFFGPGTRLTVL.

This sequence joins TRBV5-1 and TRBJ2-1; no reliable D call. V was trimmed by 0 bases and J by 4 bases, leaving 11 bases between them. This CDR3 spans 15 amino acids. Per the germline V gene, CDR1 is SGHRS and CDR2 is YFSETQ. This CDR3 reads CASSLAGSDYNEQFF. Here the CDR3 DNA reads TGCGCCAGCAGCTTGGCCGGGTCCGATTACAATGAGCAGTTCTTC.

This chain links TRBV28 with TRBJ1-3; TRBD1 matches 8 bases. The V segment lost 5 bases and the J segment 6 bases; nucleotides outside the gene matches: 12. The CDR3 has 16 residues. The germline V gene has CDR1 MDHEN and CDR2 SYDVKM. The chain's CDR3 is CASSPLGGQVENTIYF. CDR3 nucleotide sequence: TGTGCCAGCAGTCCCTTAGGGGGACAGGTGGAAAACACCATATATTTT.

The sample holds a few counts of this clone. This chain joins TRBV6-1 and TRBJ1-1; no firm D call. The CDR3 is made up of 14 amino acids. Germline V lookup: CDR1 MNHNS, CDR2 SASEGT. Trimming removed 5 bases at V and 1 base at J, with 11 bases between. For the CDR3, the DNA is TGTGCCAGCAGTTTTCATACAGAGAACACTGAAGCTTTCTTT. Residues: CASSFHTENTEAFF.

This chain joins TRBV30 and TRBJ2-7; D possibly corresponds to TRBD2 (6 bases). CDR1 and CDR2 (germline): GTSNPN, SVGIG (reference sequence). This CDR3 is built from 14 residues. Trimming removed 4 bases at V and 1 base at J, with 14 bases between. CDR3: CAWTRGGMSYEQYF. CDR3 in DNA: TGTGCCTGGACGCGGGGAGGAATGTCCTACGAGCAGTACTTC.

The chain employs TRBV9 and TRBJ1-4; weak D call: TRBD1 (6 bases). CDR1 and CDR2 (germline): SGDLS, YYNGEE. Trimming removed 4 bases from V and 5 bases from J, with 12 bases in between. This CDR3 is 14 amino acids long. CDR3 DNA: TGTGCCAGCAGCCCCCTAGACAGGAATGAAAAACTGTTTTTT. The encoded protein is CASSPLDRNEKLFF.

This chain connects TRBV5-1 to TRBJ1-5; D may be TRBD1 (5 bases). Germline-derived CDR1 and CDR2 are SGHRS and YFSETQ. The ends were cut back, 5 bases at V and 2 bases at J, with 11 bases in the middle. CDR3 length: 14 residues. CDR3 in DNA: TGCGCCAGCAGTTCGGGGGATGGCAATCAGCCCCAGCATTTT. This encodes CASSSGDGNQPQHF.

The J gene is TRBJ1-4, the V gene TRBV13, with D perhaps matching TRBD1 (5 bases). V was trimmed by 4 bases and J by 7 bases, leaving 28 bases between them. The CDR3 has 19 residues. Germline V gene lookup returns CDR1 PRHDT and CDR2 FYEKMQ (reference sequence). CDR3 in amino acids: CASSSSGGTKGLISEKLFF. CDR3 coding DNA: TGTGCCAGCAGCTCCAGCGGGGGAACGAAGGGACTAATAAGTGAAAAACTGTTTTTT.

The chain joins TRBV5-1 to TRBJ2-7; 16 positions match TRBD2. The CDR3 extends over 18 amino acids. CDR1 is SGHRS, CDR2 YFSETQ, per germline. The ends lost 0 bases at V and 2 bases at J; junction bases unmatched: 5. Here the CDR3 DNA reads TGCGCCAGCAGCTTGGAGGGACTAGCGGGAGGGATCCCCTACGAGCAGTACTTC. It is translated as CASSLEGLAGGIPYEQYF.

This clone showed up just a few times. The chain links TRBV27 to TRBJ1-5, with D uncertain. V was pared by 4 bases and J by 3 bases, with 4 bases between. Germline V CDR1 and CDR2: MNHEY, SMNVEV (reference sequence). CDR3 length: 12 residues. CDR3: CASSSDNQPQHF. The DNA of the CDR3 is TGTGCCAGCAGTTCAGACAATCAGCCCCAGCATTTT.

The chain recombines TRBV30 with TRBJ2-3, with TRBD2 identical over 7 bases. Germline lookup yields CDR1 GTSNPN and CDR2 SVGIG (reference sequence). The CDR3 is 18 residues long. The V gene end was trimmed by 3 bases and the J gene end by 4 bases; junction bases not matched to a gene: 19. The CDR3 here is CAWSVPSGRRFPPDTQYF. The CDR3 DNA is TGTGCCTGGAGCGTTCCTAGCGGTCGGAGGTTCCCCCCAGATACGCAGTATTTT.

In DNA, the CDR3 is TGTGCCAGCAGCTTAGTAGGCGGAATTTATCAAGAGACCCAGTACTTC. Its translation is CASSLVGGIYQETQYF. The V and J genes are TRBV11-2 and TRBJ2-5, with D hard to call. The CDR3 has 16 amino acids. Trimming shortened V by 1 base and J by 2 bases, and 14 bases separated the two germline ends. CDR1 and CDR2 from the germline V gene are SGHAT and FQNNGV.

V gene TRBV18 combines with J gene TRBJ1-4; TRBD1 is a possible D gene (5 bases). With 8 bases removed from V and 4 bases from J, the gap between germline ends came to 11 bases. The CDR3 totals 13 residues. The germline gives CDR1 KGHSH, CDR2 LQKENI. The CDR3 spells CASATAINEKLFF. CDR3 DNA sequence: TGTGCCAGCGCGACAGCCATTAATGAAAAACTGTTTTTT.

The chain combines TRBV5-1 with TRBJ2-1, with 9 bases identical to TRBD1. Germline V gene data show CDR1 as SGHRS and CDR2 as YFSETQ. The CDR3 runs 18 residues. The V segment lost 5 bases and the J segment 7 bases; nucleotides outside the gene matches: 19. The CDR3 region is CASRAIPQGTGTGNEQFF. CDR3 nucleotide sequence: TGCGCCAGCAGAGCCATACCGCAAGGAACCGGGACAGGGAATGAGCAGTTCTTC.

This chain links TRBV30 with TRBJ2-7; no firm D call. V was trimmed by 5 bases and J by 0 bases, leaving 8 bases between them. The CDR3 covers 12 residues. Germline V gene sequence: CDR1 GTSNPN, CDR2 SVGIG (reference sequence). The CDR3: CAWSLSSYEQYF. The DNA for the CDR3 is TGTGCCTGGTCCCTTAGCTCCTACGAGCAGTACTTC.

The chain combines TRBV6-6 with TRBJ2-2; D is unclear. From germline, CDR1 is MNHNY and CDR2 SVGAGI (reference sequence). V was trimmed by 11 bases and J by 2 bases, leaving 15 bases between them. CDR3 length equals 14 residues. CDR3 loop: CASLRLGNTGELFF. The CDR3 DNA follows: TGTGCCTCCCTCAGGCTGGGTAACACCGGGGAGCTGTTTTTT.

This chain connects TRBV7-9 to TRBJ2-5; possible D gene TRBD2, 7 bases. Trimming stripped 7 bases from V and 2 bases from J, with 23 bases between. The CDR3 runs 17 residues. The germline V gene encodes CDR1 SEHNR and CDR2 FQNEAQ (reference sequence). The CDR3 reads CASTPPAGRGPQETQYF. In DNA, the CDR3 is TGTGCCAGCACCCCTCCGGCAGGGCGGGGGCCTCAAGAGACCCAGTACTTC.

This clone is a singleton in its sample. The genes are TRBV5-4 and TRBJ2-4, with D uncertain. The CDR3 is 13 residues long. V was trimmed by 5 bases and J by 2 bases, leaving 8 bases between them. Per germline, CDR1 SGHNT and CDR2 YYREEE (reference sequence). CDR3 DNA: TGTGCCAGCAGTGGCGGCCCCAAAAACATTCAGTACTTC. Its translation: CASSGGPKNIQYF.

The CDR3 spells CASGPGTMNTEAFF. The CDR3 nucleotides are TGCGCCAGCGGCCCAGGGACTATGAACACTGAAGCTTTCTTT. The gene calls are TRBV5-1 and TRBJ1-1, with D possibly being TRBD1 (5 bases). This CDR3 region has 14 residues. Germline lookup yields CDR1 SGHRS and CDR2 YFSETQ. The V gene lost 7 bases and the J gene lost 0 bases, with 13 bases spanning the gap.

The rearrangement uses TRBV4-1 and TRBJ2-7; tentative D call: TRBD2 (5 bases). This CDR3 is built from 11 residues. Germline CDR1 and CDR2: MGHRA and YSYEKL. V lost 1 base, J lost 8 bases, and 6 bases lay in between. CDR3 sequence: CASSQAGKQYF. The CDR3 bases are TGCGCCAGCAGCCAAGCGGGGAAGCAGTACTTC.

CDR3 nucleotide sequence: TGCGCCAGCTCCAAAGACAGCTCCTACAATGAGCAGTTCTTC. This sequence encodes CASSKDSSYNEQFF. This chain joins TRBV5-1 and TRBJ2-1, with D tentatively TRBD1 (5 bases). The CDR3 covers 14 residues. Trimming removed 7 bases from V and 0 bases from J, with 11 bases in between. The germline V gene encodes CDR1 SGHRS and CDR2 YFSETQ.

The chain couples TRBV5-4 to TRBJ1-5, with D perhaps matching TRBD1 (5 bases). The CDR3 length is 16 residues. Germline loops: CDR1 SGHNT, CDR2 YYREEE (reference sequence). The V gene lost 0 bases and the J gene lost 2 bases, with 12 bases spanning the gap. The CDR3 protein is CASSLGGEVGNQPQHF. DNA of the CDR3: TGTGCCAGCAGCTTGGGGGGCGAGGTAGGCAATCAGCCCCAGCATTTT.

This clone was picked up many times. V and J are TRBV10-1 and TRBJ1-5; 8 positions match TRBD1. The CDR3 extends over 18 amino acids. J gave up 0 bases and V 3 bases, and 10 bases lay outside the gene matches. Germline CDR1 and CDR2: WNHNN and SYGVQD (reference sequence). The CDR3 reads CASSDTQGESGSNQPQHF. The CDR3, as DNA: TGCGCCAGCAGTGACACACAGGGGGAGAGTGGTAGCAATCAGCCCCAGCATTTT.

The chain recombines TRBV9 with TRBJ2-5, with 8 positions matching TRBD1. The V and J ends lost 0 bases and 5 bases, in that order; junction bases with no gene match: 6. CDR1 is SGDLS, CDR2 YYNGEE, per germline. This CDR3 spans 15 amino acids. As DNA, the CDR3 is TGTGCCAGCAGCGTAGAGTCAGGGGGCGCGGAGACCCAGTACTTC. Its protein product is CASSVESGGAETQYF.

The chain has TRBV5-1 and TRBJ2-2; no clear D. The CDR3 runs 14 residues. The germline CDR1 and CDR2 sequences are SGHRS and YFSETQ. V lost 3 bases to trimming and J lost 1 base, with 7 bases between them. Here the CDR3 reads CASSSSGNTGELFF. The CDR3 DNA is TGCGCCAGCAGCTCCTCGGGGAACACCGGGGAGCTGTTTTTT.